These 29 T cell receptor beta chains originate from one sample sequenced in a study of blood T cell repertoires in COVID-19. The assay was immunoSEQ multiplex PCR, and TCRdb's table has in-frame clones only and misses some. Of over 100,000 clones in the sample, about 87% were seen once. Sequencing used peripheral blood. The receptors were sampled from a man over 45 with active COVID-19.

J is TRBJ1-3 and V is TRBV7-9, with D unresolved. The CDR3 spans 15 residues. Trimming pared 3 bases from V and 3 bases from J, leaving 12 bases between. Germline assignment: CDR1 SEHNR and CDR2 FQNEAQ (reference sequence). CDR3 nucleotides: TGTGCCAGCAGCTTGGAGGGAGGTTTTGGAAACACCATATATTTT. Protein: CASSLEGGFGNTIYF.

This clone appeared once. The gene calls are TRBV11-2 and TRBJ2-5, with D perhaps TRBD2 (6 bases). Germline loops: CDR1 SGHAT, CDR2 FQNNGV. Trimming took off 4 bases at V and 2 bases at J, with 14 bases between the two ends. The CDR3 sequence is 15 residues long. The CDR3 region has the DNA TGTGCCAGCAGCTCCCAGCGGGTGCTACAAGAGACCCAGTACTTC. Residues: CASSSQRVLQETQYF.

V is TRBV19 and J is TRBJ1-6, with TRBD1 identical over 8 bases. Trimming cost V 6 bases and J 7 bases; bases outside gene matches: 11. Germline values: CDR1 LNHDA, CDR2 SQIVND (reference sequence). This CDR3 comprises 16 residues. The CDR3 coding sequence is TGTGCCAGTAGGCGGATTGACAGGGGCCAAAATTCACCCCTCCACTTT. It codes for CASRRIDRGQNSPLHF.

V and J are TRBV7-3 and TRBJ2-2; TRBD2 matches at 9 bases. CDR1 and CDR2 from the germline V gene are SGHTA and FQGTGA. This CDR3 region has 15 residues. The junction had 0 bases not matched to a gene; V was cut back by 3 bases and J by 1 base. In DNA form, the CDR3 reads TGTGCCAGCAGCTTTAGCGGGGGGAACACCGGGGAGCTGTTTTTT. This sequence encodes CASSFSGGNTGELFF.

The CDR3: CASSHPGGSGAGELFF. CDR3 coding DNA: TGTGCCAGCAGCCACCCAGGGGGTAGCGGGGCCGGGGAGCTGTTTTTT. The V gene is TRBV4-2, the J gene TRBJ2-2, with D tentatively TRBD2 (8 bases). CDR1 is LGHNA, CDR2 YNFKEQ, per germline. The CDR3 length is 16 residues. With 3 bases removed from V and 6 bases from J, the gap between germline ends came to 17 bases.

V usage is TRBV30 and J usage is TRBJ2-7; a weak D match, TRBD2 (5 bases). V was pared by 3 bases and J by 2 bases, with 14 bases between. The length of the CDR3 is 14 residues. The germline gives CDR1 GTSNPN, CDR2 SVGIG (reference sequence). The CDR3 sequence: CAWRRGGTTYEQYF. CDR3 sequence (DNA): TGTGCCTGGAGGAGAGGAGGTACAACCTACGAGCAGTACTTC.

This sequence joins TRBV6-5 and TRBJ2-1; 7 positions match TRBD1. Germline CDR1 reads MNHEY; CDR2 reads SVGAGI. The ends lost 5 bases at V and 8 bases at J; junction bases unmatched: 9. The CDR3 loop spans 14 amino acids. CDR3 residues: CASSRTGPMDEQFF. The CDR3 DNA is TGTGCCAGCAGTCGGACAGGACCCATGGATGAGCAGTTCTTC.

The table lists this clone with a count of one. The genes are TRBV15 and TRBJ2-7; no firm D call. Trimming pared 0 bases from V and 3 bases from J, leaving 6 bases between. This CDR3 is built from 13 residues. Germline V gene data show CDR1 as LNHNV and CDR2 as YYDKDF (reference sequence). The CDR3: CATSREARYEQYF. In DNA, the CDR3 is TGTGCCACCAGCAGAGAGGCCCGCTACGAGCAGTACTTC.

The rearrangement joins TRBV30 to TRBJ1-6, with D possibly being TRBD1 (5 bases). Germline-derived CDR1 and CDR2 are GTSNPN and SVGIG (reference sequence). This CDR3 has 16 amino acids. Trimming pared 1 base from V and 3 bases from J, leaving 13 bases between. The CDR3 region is CAWSGKQVLYNSPLHF. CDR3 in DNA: TGTGCCTGGAGTGGAAAACAGGTTCTCTATAATTCACCCCTCCACTTT.

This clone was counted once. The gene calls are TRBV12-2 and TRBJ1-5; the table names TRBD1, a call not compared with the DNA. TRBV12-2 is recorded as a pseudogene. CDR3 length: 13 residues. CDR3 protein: CASRLEGYQPQHF. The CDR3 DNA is TGTGCAAGTCGCTTAGAGGGGTATCAGCCCCAGCATTTT.

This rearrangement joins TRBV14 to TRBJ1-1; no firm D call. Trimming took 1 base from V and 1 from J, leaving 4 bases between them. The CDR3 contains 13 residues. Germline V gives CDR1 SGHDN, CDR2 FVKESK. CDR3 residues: CASSQGANTEAFF. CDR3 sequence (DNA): TGTGCCAGCAGCCAAGGGGCGAACACTGAAGCTTTCTTT.

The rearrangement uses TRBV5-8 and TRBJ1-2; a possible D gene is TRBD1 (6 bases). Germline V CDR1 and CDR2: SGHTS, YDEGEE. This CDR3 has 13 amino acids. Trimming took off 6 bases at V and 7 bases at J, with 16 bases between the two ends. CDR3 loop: CASTPPGGRGYTF. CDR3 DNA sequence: TGTGCCAGCACTCCTCCGGGGGGCCGTGGCTACACCTTC.

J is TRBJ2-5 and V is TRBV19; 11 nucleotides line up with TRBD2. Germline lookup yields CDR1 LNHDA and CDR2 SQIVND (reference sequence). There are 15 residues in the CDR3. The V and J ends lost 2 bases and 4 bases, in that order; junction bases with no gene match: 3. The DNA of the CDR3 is TGTGCCAGTAGTATACTAGCGGGGGGTGTAGAGACCCAGTACTTC. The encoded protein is CASSILAGGVETQYF.

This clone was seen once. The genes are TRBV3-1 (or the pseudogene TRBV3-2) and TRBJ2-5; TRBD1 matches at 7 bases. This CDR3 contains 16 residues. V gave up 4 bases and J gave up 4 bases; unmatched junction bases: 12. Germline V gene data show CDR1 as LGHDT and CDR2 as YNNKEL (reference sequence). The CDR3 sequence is CASSLLGQGVRETQYF. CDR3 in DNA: TGTGCCAGCAGCCTCCTCGGGCAGGGGGTGAGAGAGACCCAGTACTTC.

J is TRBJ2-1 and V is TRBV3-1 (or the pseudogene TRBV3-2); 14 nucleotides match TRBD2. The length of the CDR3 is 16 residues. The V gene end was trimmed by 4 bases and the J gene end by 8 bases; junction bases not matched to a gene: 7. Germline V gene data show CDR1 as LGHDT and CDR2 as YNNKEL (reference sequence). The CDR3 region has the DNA TGTGCCAGCAGCCCACTAGGGGGACTAGCGGGGGATGAGCAGTTCTTC. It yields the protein CASSPLGGLAGDEQFF.

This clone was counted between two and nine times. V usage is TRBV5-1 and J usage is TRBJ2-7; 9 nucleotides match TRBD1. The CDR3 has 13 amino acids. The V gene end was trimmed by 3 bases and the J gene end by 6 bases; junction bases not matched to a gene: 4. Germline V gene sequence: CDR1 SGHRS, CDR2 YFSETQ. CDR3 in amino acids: CASSSPGQGEQYF. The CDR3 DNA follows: TGCGCCAGCAGCTCTCCGGGACAGGGCGAGCAGTACTTC.

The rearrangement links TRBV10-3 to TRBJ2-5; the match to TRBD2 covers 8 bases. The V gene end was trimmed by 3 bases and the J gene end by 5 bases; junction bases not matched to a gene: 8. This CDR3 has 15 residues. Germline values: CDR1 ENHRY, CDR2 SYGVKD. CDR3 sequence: CAISDLAGSGETQYF. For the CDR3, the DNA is TGTGCCATCAGTGATTTAGCGGGGTCGGGTGAGACCCAGTACTTC.

The CDR3 spells CASSRPLEEQFF. CDR3 sequence (DNA): TGCGCCAGCAGCCGCCCCCTGGAGGAGCAGTTCTTC. The gene calls are TRBV4-1 and TRBJ2-1; D is ambiguous. There are 12 residues in the CDR3. Germline values: CDR1 MGHRA, CDR2 YSYEKL. Trimming took off 4 bases at V and 10 bases at J, with 11 bases between the two ends.

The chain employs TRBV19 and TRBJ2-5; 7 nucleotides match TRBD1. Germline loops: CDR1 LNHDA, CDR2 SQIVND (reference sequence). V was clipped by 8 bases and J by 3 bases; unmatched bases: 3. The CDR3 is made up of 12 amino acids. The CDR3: CASHDREETQYF. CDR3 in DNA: TGTGCCAGTCACGACAGGGAAGAGACCCAGTACTTC. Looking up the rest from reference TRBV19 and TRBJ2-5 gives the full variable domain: DGGITQSPKYLFRKEGQNVTLSCEQNLNHDAMYWYRQDPGQGLRLIYYSQIVNDFQKGDIAEGYSVSREKKESFPLTVTSAQKNPTAFYLCASHDREETQYFGPGTRLLVL.

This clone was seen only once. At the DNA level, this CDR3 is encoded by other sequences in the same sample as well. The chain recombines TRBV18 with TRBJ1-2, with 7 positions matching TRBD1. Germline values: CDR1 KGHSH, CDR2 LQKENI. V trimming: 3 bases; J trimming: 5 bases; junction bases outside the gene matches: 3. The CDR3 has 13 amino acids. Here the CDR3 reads CASSPGTDYGYTF. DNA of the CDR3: TGTGCCAGCTCACCTGGGACAGATTATGGCTACACCTTC.

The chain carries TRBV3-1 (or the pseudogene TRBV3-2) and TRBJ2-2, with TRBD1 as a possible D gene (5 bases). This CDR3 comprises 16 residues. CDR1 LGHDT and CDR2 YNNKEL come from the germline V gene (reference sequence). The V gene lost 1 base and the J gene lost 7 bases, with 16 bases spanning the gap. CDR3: CASSQGVGVRGGELFF. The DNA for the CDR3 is TGTGCCAGCAGCCAAGGGGTCGGAGTAAGGGGCGGGGAGCTGTTTTTT.

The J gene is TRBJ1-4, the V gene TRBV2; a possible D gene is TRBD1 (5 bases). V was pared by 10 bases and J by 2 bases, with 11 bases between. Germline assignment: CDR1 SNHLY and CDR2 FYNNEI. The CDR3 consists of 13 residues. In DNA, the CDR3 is TGTGCCACCGACAGCGTTACTAATGAAAAACTGTTTTTT. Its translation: CATDSVTNEKLFF.

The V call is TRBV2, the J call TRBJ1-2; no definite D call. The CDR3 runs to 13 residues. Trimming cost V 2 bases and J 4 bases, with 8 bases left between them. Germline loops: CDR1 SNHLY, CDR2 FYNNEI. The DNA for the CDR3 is TGTGCCAGCAGTGAACAGGCTTCCTATGGCTACACCTTC. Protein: CASSEQASYGYTF.

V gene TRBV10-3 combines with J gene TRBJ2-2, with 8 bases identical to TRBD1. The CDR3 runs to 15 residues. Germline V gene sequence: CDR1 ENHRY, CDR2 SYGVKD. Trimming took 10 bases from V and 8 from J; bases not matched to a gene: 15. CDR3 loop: CASGDRIGSTGELFF. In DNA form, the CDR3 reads TGTGCCAGTGGGGACAGGATTGGTTCGACGGGGGAGCTGTTTTTT.

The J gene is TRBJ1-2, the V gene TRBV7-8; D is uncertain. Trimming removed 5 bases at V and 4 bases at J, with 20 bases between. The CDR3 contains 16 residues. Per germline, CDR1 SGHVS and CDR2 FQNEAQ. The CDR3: CASSHRTEGGPYGYTF. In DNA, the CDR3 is TGTGCCAGCAGCCACCGGACGGAGGGAGGGCCCTATGGCTACACCTTC.

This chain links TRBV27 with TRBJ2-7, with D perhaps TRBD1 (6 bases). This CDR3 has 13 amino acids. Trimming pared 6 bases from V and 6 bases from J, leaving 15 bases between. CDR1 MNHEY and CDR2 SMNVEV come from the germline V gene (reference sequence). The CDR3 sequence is CASRPLTGSEQYF. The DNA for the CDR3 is TGTGCCAGCAGACCGCTCACAGGGTCCGAGCAGTACTTC.

For the CDR3, the DNA is TGTGCCAGCAGGCGTAGCGGGGGGTACACAGATACGCAGTATTTT. Translated: CASRRSGGYTDTQYF. The chain employs TRBV7-2 and TRBJ2-3, with TRBD2 matching over 10 bases. Germline V gene lookup returns CDR1 SGHTA and CDR2 FQGNSA. V was pared by 6 bases and J by 2 bases, with 5 bases of the junction left unmatched. The CDR3 sequence is 15 residues long.

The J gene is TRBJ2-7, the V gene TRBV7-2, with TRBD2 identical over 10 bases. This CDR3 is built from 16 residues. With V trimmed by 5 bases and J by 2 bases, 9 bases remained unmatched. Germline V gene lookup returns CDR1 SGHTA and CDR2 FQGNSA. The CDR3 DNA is TGTGCCAGCAGCACTCGGACTAGCGGCGCCACCTACGAGCAGTACTTC. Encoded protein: CASSTRTSGATYEQYF.

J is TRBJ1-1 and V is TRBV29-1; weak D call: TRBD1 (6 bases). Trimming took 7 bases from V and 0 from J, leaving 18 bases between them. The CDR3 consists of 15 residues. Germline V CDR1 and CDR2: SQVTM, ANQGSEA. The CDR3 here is CSAPGGTNMNTEAFF. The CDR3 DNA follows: TGCAGCGCACCCGGGGGGACAAATATGAACACTGAAGCTTTCTTT.